The entry that follows covers one TCR beta chain sequence. Its antigen is undetermined. The data derive from a study of CD8 T cells in ankylosing spondylitis. Overall study findings and caveats: A motif of fewer than ten highly homologous TCR beta variants was seen as apparently characteristic of ankylosing spondylitis blood.

TCRdb re-called the 5' RACE reads through MiXCR, storing one row per CDR3 protein. This table holds 350,000 or so distinct CDR3 sequences, 6.5% to 10% found once. The CDR3 runs 15 residues. V gave up 6 bases and J gave up 3 bases, with 14 bases separating them. The germline CDR1 and CDR2 sequences are ENHRY and SYGVKD. The sample taken for sequencing was blood, either unsorted or a sorted T cell fraction (not recorded which). The V and J genes are TRBV10-3 and TRBJ2-2; D could derive from TRBD1 or TRBD2 (5 bases each). The TCR originated in a male donor with ankylosing spondylitis. DNA for the CDR3: TGTGCCATCAGCGACTCCCGGGACCACACCGGGGAGCTGTTTTTT. This translates into CAISDSRDHTGELFF.